These 8 T cell receptor beta chains were all obtained from the same sample, sequenced in a study of CD8 T cells in ankylosing spondylitis. TCRdb itself ran the 5' RACE reads through MiXCR, one entry per CDR3 protein. The data hold 250,000 to 400,000 distinct CDR3 sequences, with roughly 10% observed a single time. What was sequenced was blood, either unsorted or a sorted T cell fraction (not recorded which). These receptors all come from a female donor with ankylosing spondylitis or in good health (not recorded which).

This clonotype was observed a few times. V usage is TRBV11-2 and J usage is TRBJ1-6; the match to TRBD1 covers 7 bases. Per germline, CDR1 SGHAT and CDR2 FQNNGV. With V trimmed by 3 bases and J by 10 bases, 9 bases remained unmatched. CDR3 length: 15 residues. CDR3 coding DNA: TGTGCCAGCAGCTTCCTGACAGGGCGCGGGTCACCCCTCCACTTT. Protein sequence: CASSFLTGRGSPLHF.

The chain has TRBV5-5 and TRBJ2-2; D call uncertain. Trimming stripped 7 bases from V and 2 bases from J, with 18 bases between. The CDR3 contains 16 residues. Germline V gene data show CDR1 as SGHKS and CDR2 as YYEKEE (reference sequence). CDR3 bases: TGTGCCAGCCTACTACTGGGTACACCCAACACCGGGGAGCTGTTTTTT. Translating it yields CASLLLGTPNTGELFF.

The table lists this clonotype with a few counts. The genes are TRBV10-3 and TRBJ2-7; 9 bases fit TRBD1. V was pared by 0 bases and J by 0 bases, with 3 bases of the junction left unmatched. From germline, CDR1 is ENHRY and CDR2 SYGVKD. CDR3 length equals 16 residues. The CDR3: CAISESGTGNSYEQYF. Here the CDR3 DNA reads TGTGCCATCAGTGAGTCGGGGACAGGGAACTCCTACGAGCAGTACTTC.

This clonotype was observed a few times. The chain combines TRBV29-1 with TRBJ2-2; tentatively, D is TRBD1 (5 bases). V gave up 4 bases and J gave up 5 bases, with 11 bases separating them. The CDR3 extends over 13 amino acids. Germline V gene sequence: CDR1 SQVTM, CDR2 ANQGSEA. The CDR3 nucleotides are TGCAGCGTTGCATTTCAGGGTACCGGGGAGCTGTTTTTT. This gives the protein CSVAFQGTGELFF.

This clonotype has more than one count but fewer than ten. As DNA, the CDR3 is TGTGCCAGCAGCGCCCGTGGCGGAGGGACAGGGGTTAATGAAAAACTGTTTTTT. The encoded protein is CASSARGGGTGVNEKLFF. V gene TRBV9 combines with J gene TRBJ1-4; 10 bases align to TRBD1. After removal of 3 bases from V and 4 bases from J, the junction contained 12 bases not matched to a gene. Germline V gene data show CDR1 as SGDLS and CDR2 as YYNGEE. The CDR3 spans 18 residues.

The chain has TRBV6-1 and TRBJ1-6, with no clear D. This CDR3 comprises 16 residues. Trimming left V 6 bases short and J 5 bases short, with 17 bases between. Germline-derived CDR1 and CDR2 are MNHNS and SASEGT. CDR3 loop: CASRRDAVRNNSPLHF. The CDR3 coding sequence is TGTGCCAGCAGACGTGACGCTGTTCGGAATAATTCACCCCTCCACTTT.

The genes are TRBV29-1 and TRBJ2-2; 11 bases line up with TRBD1. Germline loops: CDR1 SQVTM, CDR2 ANQGSEA. The CDR3 runs to 13 residues. The V gene end was trimmed by 6 bases and the J gene end by 6 bases; junction bases not matched to a gene: 3. DNA of the CDR3: TGCAGCGTCGGACAGGGGGCAGCCGGGGAGCTGTTTTTT. It translates to CSVGQGAAGELFF.

This clonotype has a count of ten or more. J is TRBJ1-2 and V is TRBV30, with D maybe TRBD1 (5 bases). V was trimmed by 3 bases and J by 10 bases, leaving 21 bases between them. Germline lookup yields CDR1 GTSNPN and CDR2 SVGIG (reference sequence). CDR3 length: 14 residues. This chain's CDR3 is CAWRRLGGVPHYTF. DNA of the CDR3: TGTGCCTGGAGACGTTTGGGGGGTGTCCCCCACTACACCTTC.